Here is one TCR beta chain with its context. Its antigen remains unidentified. This CDR3 has 16 residues. In germline, CDR1 is SNHLY, CDR2 FYNNEI. Trimming removed 6 bases from V and 6 bases from J; junction bases left unmatched: 13. The sample belongs to a study of cytomegalovirus exposure and HLA in healthy donors. Vbeta (60) and Jbeta (13) primers were used in the PCR. Data came from immunoSEQ multiplex PCR; TCRdb stores just in-frame clones and leaves some out. The repertoire holds 150,000 or so clones, with 80% as singletons. Overall study findings and caveats: Reports state that TCR beta sequences accurately predicted most subjects' HLA-A and HLA-B alleles.

This receptor was identified in a man in his fifties in good health and CMV-seronegative. The rearrangement links TRBV2 to TRBJ2-3, with 9 bases that match TRBD2. Sequenced sample: PBMCs. As DNA, the CDR3 is TGTGCCAGCAGACGACAAAGCGGGAGGCCCCCCGATACGCAGTATTTT. It specifies CASRRQSGRPPDTQYF.